Following are 16 T cell receptor beta chains from one sample sequenced in a study of blood T cell repertoires in COVID-19. Sequencing was performed with immunoSEQ multiplex PCR; in TCRdb, only in-frame clones are kept and a portion is missing. Counted here are approximately 63,000 clones, more than 75% occurring once; the ten biggest clones make up around 50%. The source material was peripheral blood. These receptors originate from a woman at least 80 years old with acute or convalescent COVID-19.

The V call is TRBV28, the J call TRBJ2-3; 7 positions agree with TRBD1. CDR3 size: 15 residues. The germline V gene has CDR1 MDHEN and CDR2 SYDVKM. The V gene end was trimmed by 2 bases and the J gene end by 0 bases; junction bases not matched to a gene: 2. CDR3 sequence (DNA): TGTGCCAGCAGTTTAGGGACAGCTAGCACAGATACGCAGTATTTT. As protein: CASSLGTASTDTQYF.

The CDR3: CASSPQQGRRNTIYF. For the CDR3, the DNA is TGTGCCAGCAGCCCGCAACAGGGACGGAGAAACACCATATATTTT. The chain employs TRBV28 and TRBJ1-3; possibly TRBD1 for D (6 bases). V lost 6 bases to trimming and J lost 5 bases, with 17 bases between them. The germline CDR1 and CDR2 sequences are MDHEN and SYDVKM. The CDR3 spans 15 residues. Using reference TRBV28 and TRBJ1-3 for the parts outside the CDR3, the full variable domain is DVKVTQSSRYLVKRTGEKVFLECVQDMDHENMFWYRQDPGLGLRLIYFSYDVKMKEKGDIPEGYSVSREKKERFSLILESASTNQTSMYLCASSPQQGRRNTIYFGEGSWLTVV.

The chain combines TRBV7-2 with TRBJ2-1, with 7 bases lining up with TRBD2. The CDR3 is 16 residues long. V lost 1 base to trimming and J lost 8 bases; unmatched junction nucleotides: 11. From germline, CDR1 is SGHTA and CDR2 FQGNSA. The CDR3 region has the DNA TGTGCCAGCAGCTTAGTTGGCGGGAGCTCTGGGTATGAGCAGTTCTTC. This encodes CASSLVGGSSGYEQFF.

This chain uses TRBV7-9 with TRBJ1-5; D not resolved. Germline V gene data show CDR1 as SEHNR and CDR2 as FQNEAQ (reference sequence). V lost 5 bases, J lost 5 bases, and 19 bases lay in between. This CDR3 comprises 16 residues. The CDR3 DNA reads TGTGCCAGCAGCCCAGGAGGACGGGGAGGGTATCAGCCCCAGCATTTT. It codes for CASSPGGRGGYQPQHF.

This chain joins TRBV27 and TRBJ2-2, with 7 bases aligning to TRBD1. Germline trimming cut 5 bases from V and 6 bases from J; bases unmatched to any gene: 9. The CDR3 has 15 residues. The germline gives CDR1 MNHEY, CDR2 SMNVEV (reference sequence). The CDR3 protein is CASSAGGTAAGELFF. The CDR3, as DNA: TGTGCCAGCAGTGCAGGGGGTACTGCCGCCGGGGAGCTGTTTTTT.

The V call is TRBV7-9, the J call TRBJ2-7; TRBD1 agrees at 10 bases. The germline gives CDR1 SEHNR, CDR2 FQNEAQ (reference sequence). The CDR3 runs to 12 residues. The J segment lost 11 bases and the V segment lost 4 bases, leaving 5 bases of the junction unmatched. CDR3 DNA sequence: TGTGCCAGCAGCTACAGACAGGGGGCGAAGTACTTC. Its translation: CASSYRQGAKYF.

This clone has a single count. The gene calls are TRBV15 and TRBJ2-7; TRBD1 matches 11 bases. Germline V gene sequence: CDR1 LNHNV, CDR2 YYDKDF (reference sequence). CDR3 length equals 14 residues. The V segment lost 3 bases and the J segment 2 bases; nucleotides outside the gene matches: 0. This chain's CDR3 is CATSRGQGAYEQYF. The CDR3, as DNA: TGTGCCACCAGCAGGGGACAGGGGGCCTACGAGCAGTACTTC. Full variable domain (missing parts from reference TRBV15 and TRBJ2-7): DAMVIQNPRYQVTQFGKPVTLSCSQTLNHNVMYWYQQKSSQAPKLLFHYYDKDFNNEADTPDNFQSRRPNTSFCFLDIRSPGLGDTAMYLCATSRGQGAYEQYFGPGTRLTVT.

This chain uses TRBV5-6 with TRBJ2-3, with 8 bases identical to TRBD2. The CDR3 consists of 16 residues. J lost 2 bases, V lost 4 bases, and 9 bases had no gene match. Germline assignment: CDR1 SGHDT and CDR2 YYEEEE. Written as DNA, the CDR3 is TGTGCCAGCAGCCCTCCGGGAGCGGGAGCCACAGATACGCAGTATTTT. This gives the protein CASSPPGAGATDTQYF.

This clone was detected once. The rearrangement links TRBV7-2 to TRBJ2-3; 9 nucleotides match TRBD2. The germline V gene has CDR1 SGHTA and CDR2 FQGNSA. The J segment lost 3 bases and the V segment lost 0 bases, leaving 4 bases of the junction unmatched. The CDR3 length is 16 residues. The CDR3 loop reads CASSLASGRKTDTQYF. DNA of the CDR3: TGTGCCAGCAGCTTAGCGAGCGGGAGGAAAACAGATACGCAGTATTTT.

This clone occurred once. This chain links TRBV4-1 with TRBJ2-1; possibly TRBD1 for D (6 bases). Trimming stripped 0 bases from V and 4 bases from J, with 13 bases between. CDR1 is MGHRA and CDR2 is YSYEKL in the germline V gene. This CDR3 is 16 amino acids long. CDR3 sequence reads: CASSQELTGQYNEQFF. The CDR3 nucleotides read TGCGCCAGCAGCCAAGAGTTGACAGGACAATACAATGAGCAGTTCTTC.

The genes are TRBV9 and TRBJ2-1; D remains ambiguous. From germline, CDR1 is SGDLS and CDR2 YYNGEE. There are 15 residues in the CDR3. Between the trimmed V and J ends, which lost 0 bases and 2 bases, there was a span of 9 bases. CDR3 residues: CASSVERGPYNEQFF. DNA for the CDR3: TGTGCCAGCAGCGTAGAGAGAGGCCCCTACAATGAGCAGTTCTTC.

J is TRBJ2-2 and V is TRBV5-1; no clear D gene. Looked up from germline, CDR1 is SGHRS and CDR2 is YFSETQ. V gave up 0 bases and J gave up 5 bases, with 11 bases separating them. This CDR3 has 15 amino acids. This CDR3 is CASSLDGVGTGELFF. CDR3 DNA sequence: TGCGCCAGCAGCTTGGACGGTGTCGGGACCGGGGAGCTGTTTTTT.

The chain is built from TRBV30 and TRBJ1-4; TRBD1 might be the D (5 bases). V shed 4 bases and J shed 5 bases, with 14 bases lying between them. The CDR3 is 14 residues long. Germline V gene data show CDR1 as GTSNPN and CDR2 as SVGIG (reference sequence). The CDR3 reads CAWTRQGLNEKLFF. The CDR3 bases are TGTGCCTGGACGAGGCAGGGTCTCAATGAAAAACTGTTTTTT.

The chain links TRBV9 to TRBJ2-5; 10 nucleotides agree with TRBD2. Germline CDR1 reads SGDLS; CDR2 reads YYNGEE. V shed 0 bases and J 5 bases; nucleotides not matched to a gene: 4. The length of the CDR3 is 15 residues. In DNA, the CDR3 is TGTGCCAGCAGCGTAGAGGGTAGCGGGAGGGAGACCCAGTACTTC. Translated, it gives CASSVEGSGRETQYF.

Note on this clone: One end of the junction varies from germline; a read error may be responsible. The chain employs TRBV3-1 (or the pseudogene TRBV3-2) and TRBJ1-4, with D possibly TRBD1 on 5 matching bases. This CDR3 has 17 amino acids. CDR1 and CDR2 from the germline V gene are LGHDT and YNNKEL (reference sequence). The CDR3 loop reads CASSQSQNRKGNGKLFF. The CDR3 DNA reads as TGTGCCAGCAGCCAATCCCAGAACAGGAAGGGGAATGGAAAACTGTTTTTT.

CDR3 in DNA: TGCAGCGTCGGGGACAGGGAAGGACAGCCCCAGCATTTT. Protein sequence: CSVGDREGQPQHF. The V and J genes are TRBV29-1 and TRBJ1-5, with 9 nucleotides matching TRBD1. CDR1 is SQVTM and CDR2 is ANQGSEA in the germline V gene. Trimming at V came to 6 bases and at J to 7 bases, leaving 7 bases not matched to a gene. The CDR3 loop spans 13 amino acids.